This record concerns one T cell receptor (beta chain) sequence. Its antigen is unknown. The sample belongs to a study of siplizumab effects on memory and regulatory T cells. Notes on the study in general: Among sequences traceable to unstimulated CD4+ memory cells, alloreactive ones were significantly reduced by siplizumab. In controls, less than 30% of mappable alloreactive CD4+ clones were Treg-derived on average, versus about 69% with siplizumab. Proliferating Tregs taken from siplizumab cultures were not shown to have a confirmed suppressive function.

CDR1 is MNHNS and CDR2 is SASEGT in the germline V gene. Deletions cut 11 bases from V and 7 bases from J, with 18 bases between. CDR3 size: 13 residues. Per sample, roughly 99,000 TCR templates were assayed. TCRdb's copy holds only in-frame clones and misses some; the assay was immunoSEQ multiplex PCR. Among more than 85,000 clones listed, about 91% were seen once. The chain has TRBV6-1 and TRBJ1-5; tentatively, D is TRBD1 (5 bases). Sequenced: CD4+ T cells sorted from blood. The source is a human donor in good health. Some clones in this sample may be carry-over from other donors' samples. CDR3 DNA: TGTGCCGCCCGGGGGGAACGCGGGCAGCCCCAGCATTTT. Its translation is CAARGERGQPQHF.